This TCR beta chain was sequenced during a study of cytomegalovirus exposure and HLA in healthy donors. Study summary: HLA-typed donors were the source of some 80 million unique TCRs, which an early data release held.

General study points: Later genetic work tied a missense DCLRE1C variant to beta-chain V and J trimming. Common viral pathogens were later found to be apparently linked to several of the most significant clusters. Analyses of presence/absence relied on an assumption of roughly uniform sequencing depth across donors.

13 Jbeta primers and 60 Vbeta primers were used for the PCR. The table came from immunoSEQ multiplex PCR; TCRdb's copy has only in-frame clones and leaves some out. Of 90,000 to 120,000 clones in the sample, more than 65% were seen once. For this clone: Antigen unknown.

The trim removed 10 bases at V and 5 bases at J, leaving 14 bases unmatched. CDR1 is LNHNV and CDR2 is YYDKDF in the germline V gene (reference sequence). There are 15 residues in the CDR3. Material for sequencing was PBMCs. The sequence came from a woman aged 50 to 65 in good health and CMV-seropositive. The chain has TRBV15 and TRBJ2-5; 9 bases are a match to TRBD1. Here the CDR3 DNA reads TGTGCCATCCGAAGGGGGACAGGGTATGAGGAGACCCAGTACTTC. Encoded protein: CAIRRGTGYEETQYF.